This note documents a single TCR beta chain sequence. Clones were read by immunoSEQ multiplex PCR, and TCRdb kept only the in-frame ones, dropping some. Of 30,000 to 35,000 clones listed, around 87% are singletons. This CDR3 region has 15 residues. CDR1 and CDR2 (germline): SGHTA, FQGNSA. The V segment lost 5 bases and the J segment 2 bases; nucleotides outside the gene matches: 5. These data belong to a study of blood T cell repertoires in COVID-19. This clonotype originated in a human donor in a cohort sampled during active COVID-19. Sequenced input: peripheral blood. This rearrangement joins TRBV7-2 to TRBJ2-7, with 11 nucleotides matching TRBD2. CDR3 sequence (DNA): TGTGCCAGCAGCGGTAATAGCGGGGGGGCCTACGAGCAGTACTTC. Its protein is CASSGNSGGAYEQYF.